A selection of T cell receptor beta chains follows, all from one sample in a study of cytomegalovirus exposure and HLA in healthy donors. This table comes from immunoSEQ multiplex PCR, and its TCRdb copy is limited to in-frame clones, with some not included. The sample consists of tens of thousands of clones, about four fifths of them appearing once. The specimen sequenced was PBMCs. These receptor sequences come from a man in his fifties in good health and CMV-seropositive. Both conserved end residues are part of each CDR3. Each record gives: J gene, D gene, clone size, V gene, CDR3 protein, CDR3 DNA. A D gene is named only where the DNA matches it firmly. Rows may omit the clone size; those that give it use once, few, many or a size class.

J gene: TRBJ2-2
D gene: TRBD1
clone size: .
V gene: TRBV4-1
CDR3 protein: CASSQLGQGNTGELFF
CDR3 DNA: TGCGCCAGCAGCCAGCTGGGACAGGGGAACACCGGGGAGCTGTTTTTT

J gene: TRBJ2-7
D gene: TRBD2
clone size: .
V gene: TRBV27
CDR3 protein: CASRNVAGRDPNEQYF
CDR3 DNA: TGTGCCAGCCGAAATGTAGCGGGACGAGACCCCAACGAGCAGTACTTC

J gene: TRBJ1-3
D gene: .
clone size: .
V gene: TRBV7-9
CDR3 protein: CASPGLSGNTIYF
CDR3 DNA: TGTGCCAGCCCAGGCCTCTCTGGAAACACCATATATTTT

J gene: TRBJ2-7
D gene: TRBD2
clone size: .
V gene: TRBV27
CDR3 protein: CASSLGGDLSSYEQYF
CDR3 DNA: TGTGCCAGCAGTTTGGGGGGGGACCTTTCCTCCTACGAGCAGTACTTC

J gene: TRBJ2-5
D gene: TRBD2
clone size: .
V gene: TRBV7-9
CDR3 protein: CASSVYSGEGETQYF
CDR3 DNA: TGTGCCAGCAGCGTTTATAGCGGGGAGGGTGAGACCCAGTACTTC

J gene: TRBJ1-5
D gene: .
clone size: .
V gene: TRBV29-1
CDR3 protein: CSGHRPWSNQPQHF
CDR3 DNA: TGCAGCGGACACAGACCCTGGAGCAATCAGCCCCAGCATTTT

J gene: TRBJ2-7
D gene: .
clone size: .
V gene: TRBV2
CDR3 protein: CASSEVASWYEQYF
CDR3 DNA: TGTGCCAGCAGTGAAGTGGCTAGTTGGTACGAGCAGTACTTC

J gene: TRBJ2-3
D gene: .
clone size: .
V gene: TRBV7-7
CDR3 protein: CATQKDLASTDTQYF
CDR3 DNA: TGTGCTACCCAGAAGGACTTGGCTAGCACAGATACGCAGTATTTT

J gene: TRBJ2-2
D gene: .
clone size: .
V gene: TRBV2
CDR3 protein: CASSAELAGSVSGELFF
CDR3 DNA: TGTGCCAGCAGTGCCGAGTTGGCGGGGTCGGTATCCGGGGAGCTGTTTTTT

J gene: TRBJ2-2
D gene: TRBD2
clone size: .
V gene: TRBV15
CDR3 protein: CATSRVRGENTGELFF
CDR3 DNA: TGTGCCACCAGCAGAGTTCGGGGGGAGAACACCGGGGAGCTGTTTTTT

J gene: TRBJ2-1
D gene: TRBD2
clone size: .
V gene: TRBV10-3
CDR3 protein: CAISTGTSGRRLGNEQFF
CDR3 DNA: TGTGCCATCAGTACCGGGACTAGCGGGAGAAGGTTAGGAAATGAGCAGTTCTTC

J gene: TRBJ2-7
D gene: TRBD1
clone size: .
V gene: TRBV13
CDR3 protein: CASSYRGRNYEQYF
CDR3 DNA: TGTGCCAGCAGCTACAGGGGAAGAAACTACGAGCAGTACTTC

J gene: TRBJ1-5
D gene: .
clone size: .
V gene: TRBV19
CDR3 protein: CASSMAPGANQPQHF
CDR3 DNA: TGTGCCAGTAGTATGGCCCCCGGAGCTAACCAGCCCCAGCATTTT

J gene: TRBJ2-7
D gene: .
clone size: .
V gene: TRBV6-1
CDR3 protein: CASSEDHRAYEQYF
CDR3 DNA: TGTGCCAGCAGTGAAGACCACAGAGCCTACGAGCAGTACTTC

J gene: TRBJ2-7
D gene: .
clone size: once
V gene: TRBV30
CDR3 protein: CAWSVWATPPYEQYF
CDR3 DNA: TGTGCCTGGAGTGTATGGGCTACACCGCCCTACGAGCAGTACTTC

J gene: TRBJ2-7
D gene: TRBD1
clone size: .
V gene: TRBV29-1
CDR3 protein: CSAGTGYYEQYF
CDR3 DNA: TGCAGCGCGGGGACAGGGTACTACGAGCAGTACTTC

J gene: TRBJ2-6
D gene: .
clone size: .
V gene: TRBV18
CDR3 protein: CASSGGTNEANGLTF
CDR3 DNA: TGTGCCAGCTCCGGTGGAACAAATGAGGCCAACGGCCTGACTTTC

J gene: TRBJ2-3
D gene: .
clone size: once
V gene: TRBV19
CDR3 protein: CASSIAADTQYF
CDR3 DNA: TGTGCCAGTAGCATAGCAGCAGATACGCAGTATTTT

J gene: TRBJ2-3
D gene: TRBD1
clone size: few
V gene: TRBV4-1
CDR3 protein: CASSQIRQGPDTQYF
CDR3 DNA: TGCGCCAGCAGCCAGATCAGACAGGGCCCAGATACGCAGTATTTT

J gene: TRBJ1-1
D gene: .
clone size: .
V gene: TRBV10-3
CDR3 protein: CAIMSGGGTEAFF
CDR3 DNA: TGTGCCATCATGTCTGGTGGCGGCACTGAAGCTTTCTTT

J gene: TRBJ1-1
D gene: .
clone size: few
V gene: TRBV19
CDR3 protein: CASSISGVPTEAFF
CDR3 DNA: TGTGCCAGTAGTATATCAGGGGTGCCCACTGAAGCTTTCTTT

J gene: TRBJ2-1
D gene: .
clone size: once
V gene: TRBV30
CDR3 protein: CAWSVGGGPWNEQFF
CDR3 DNA: TGTGCCTGGAGTGTAGGGGGAGGGCCGTGGAATGAGCAGTTCTTC

J gene: TRBJ1-5
D gene: TRBD1
clone size: few
V gene: TRBV7-2
CDR3 protein: CASSVQTGVNQPQHF
CDR3 DNA: TGTGCCAGCAGCGTACAGACAGGGGTAAATCAGCCCCAGCATTTT

J gene: TRBJ2-7
D gene: .
clone size: .
V gene: TRBV7-8
CDR3 protein: CASSSTRVGREQYF
CDR3 DNA: TGTGCCAGCAGCTCGACCAGGGTAGGGCGCGAGCAGTACTTC

J gene: TRBJ2-1
D gene: .
clone size: .
V gene: TRBV6-1
CDR3 protein: CASSLQGSWDNEQFF
CDR3 DNA: TGTGCCAGCAGTCTCCAGGGGTCTTGGGACAATGAGCAGTTCTTC

J gene: TRBJ2-4
D gene: .
clone size: once
V gene: TRBV5-6
CDR3 protein: CASSIYRDLAKNIQYF
CDR3 DNA: TGTGCCAGCAGCATATACAGGGATTTAGCCAAAAACATTCAGTACTTC

J gene: TRBJ2-1
D gene: .
clone size: .
V gene: TRBV5-1
CDR3 protein: CASSQEGNQVHEQFF
CDR3 DNA: TGCGCCAGCAGCCAGGAGGGTAATCAAGTTCATGAGCAGTTCTTC